The T cell receptor (beta chain) described here comes from a study of shared clonotypes between healthy human individuals. Study as a whole: Each donor contributed plates that comprised three CD4 naive, three CD4 memory, two CD8 naive and one CD8 memory.

Naive CD8 cells, CD45RO-negative and positively selected for CCR7, excluded terminally differentiated effector memory CD45RA+ cells. Trimming shortened V by 3 bases and J by 6 bases, and 12 bases separated the two germline ends. Germline-derived CDR1 and CDR2 are LNHDA and SQIVND (reference sequence). The CDR3 totals 14 residues. The repertoire was sequenced with immunoSEQ multiplex PCR; TCRdb's copy has only in-frame clones and lacks some. The sample has hundreds of thousands of clones, around 96% seen once; the top ten hold 0.095% to 0.13%. The sequenced material came from naive CD8+ T cells sorted from blood. The gene calls are TRBV19 and TRBJ1-5; D not resolved. This receptor was obtained from a woman aged 25 to 39 in good health. CDR3 sequence: CASSILGIGQPQHF. In nucleotides, the CDR3 is TGTGCCAGTAGTATTCTGGGGATCGGTCAGCCCCAGCATTTT.